The 15 T cell receptor beta chains listed next were all sequenced from one sample in a study of identifying expanded T cells in peripheral blood. The table came from immunoSEQ multiplex PCR; TCRdb's copy has only in-frame clones and leaves some out. Among under 150,000 clones listed, roughly 82% were seen once. The material sequenced was blood. The receptor set was obtained from a person between 18 and 75 years old in good health.

The J gene is TRBJ1-2, the V gene TRBV6-1; D might be TRBD1 (6 bases). Trimming removed 1 base at V and 3 bases at J, with 6 bases between. Looked up from germline, CDR1 is MNHNS and CDR2 is SASEGT. This CDR3 is built from 13 residues. CDR3 in amino acids: CASSEDRDYGYTF. In DNA, the CDR3 is TGTGCCAGCAGTGAAGACAGGGACTATGGCTACACCTTC.

This chain connects TRBV19 to TRBJ1-5; 7 bases align to TRBD1. J lost 7 bases, V lost 6 bases, and 9 bases had no gene match. CDR1 is LNHDA and CDR2 is SQIVND in the germline V gene (reference sequence). This CDR3 region has 14 residues. CDR3 bases: TGTGCCAGTAGGGAGGGGGCTTACCGCCAGCCCCAGCATTTT. This codes for CASREGAYRQPQHF.

The rearrangement links TRBV6-5 to TRBJ2-5, with a possible D match to TRBD1 (7 bases). The CDR3 sequence is 14 residues long. V was trimmed by 0 bases and J by 7 bases, leaving 12 bases between them. Germline CDR1 and CDR2: MNHEY and SVGAGI. The DNA of the CDR3 is TGTGCCAGCAGTTACTCGGCGGGACAGCCGACCCAGTACTTC. It codes for CASSYSAGQPTQYF.

The chain combines TRBV5-1 with TRBJ2-1; D remains unclear. The germline gives CDR1 SGHRS, CDR2 YFSETQ. V lost 4 bases and J 9 bases, leaving 17 bases between the germline ends. The CDR3 is made up of 14 amino acids. The CDR3 sequence is CASSPSWGAVEQFF. Written as DNA, the CDR3 is TGCGCCAGCAGCCCGAGTTGGGGTGCCGTTGAGCAGTTCTTC.

This clone has just a few counts. The chain joins TRBV19 to TRBJ2-5, with 9 positions matching TRBD2. CDR1 LNHDA and CDR2 SQIVND come from the germline V gene (reference sequence). The V gene end was trimmed by 5 bases and the J gene end by 1 base; junction bases not matched to a gene: 2. This CDR3 contains 14 residues. This CDR3 reads CASSPAGGQETQYF. CDR3 bases: TGTGCCAGTAGTCCAGCGGGGGGCCAAGAGACCCAGTACTTC.

The V and J genes are TRBV30 and TRBJ1-2; the match to TRBD1 covers 7 bases. The J segment lost 4 bases and the V segment lost 2 bases, leaving 4 bases of the junction unmatched. The CDR3 contains 13 residues. Looked up from germline, CDR1 is GTSNPN and CDR2 is SVGIG (reference sequence). For the CDR3, the DNA is TGTGCCTGGAGTCCACAGGGGTCCTATGGCTACACCTTC. This encodes CAWSPQGSYGYTF. The whole variable domain, remainder taken from reference TRBV30 and TRBJ1-2, is SQTIHQWPATLVQPVGSPLSLECTVEGTSNPNLYWYRQAAGRGLQLLFYSVGIGQISSEVPQNLSASRPQDRQFILSSKKLLLSDSGFYLCAWSPQGSYGYTFGSGTRLTVV.

The chain uses TRBV10-3 and TRBJ1-2; 8 nucleotides agree with TRBD1. J gave up 4 bases and V 8 bases, and 3 bases lay outside the gene matches. The CDR3 spans 12 residues. Germline CDR1 ENHRY, CDR2 SYGVKD. Here the CDR3 DNA reads TGTGCCATCGACAGGGGAGGCTATGGCTACACCTTC. This codes for CAIDRGGYGYTF.

The chain links TRBV5-4 to TRBJ2-7, with D uncertain. This CDR3 region has 14 residues. The ends were cut back, 6 bases at V and 3 bases at J, with 16 bases in the middle. The V gene's germline CDR1 is SGHNT and CDR2 YYREEE (reference sequence). The CDR3 region has the DNA TGTGCCAGCACCATACCGGGCCCTGTCTACGAGCAGTACTTC. Translated, it gives CASTIPGPVYEQYF.

The chain couples TRBV2 to TRBJ2-6; the D call may be TRBD1 or TRBD2 (5 bases each). Germline lookup yields CDR1 SNHLY and CDR2 FYNNEI. The CDR3 loop spans 13 amino acids. V gave up 9 bases and J gave up 0 bases, with 6 bases separating them. The CDR3 DNA is TGTGCCAGGGGGACCTCTGGGGCCAACGTCCTGACTTTC. Amino acids: CARGTSGANVLTF.

This rearrangement joins TRBV9 to TRBJ1-2; the D is unclear. The CDR3 has 17 residues. Germline CDR1 is SGDLS and CDR2 is YYNGEE. Deletions cut 4 bases from V and 1 base from J, with 20 bases between. This CDR3 is CASSPEMRRENNYGYTF. Written as DNA, the CDR3 is TGTGCCAGCAGCCCAGAAATGCGCAGAGAAAATAACTATGGCTACACCTTC.

This rearrangement joins TRBV5-1 to TRBJ1-4, with 8 bases that match TRBD1. CDR3 length: 15 residues. CDR1 is SGHRS, CDR2 YFSETQ, per germline. The ends lost 0 bases at V and 7 bases at J; junction bases unmatched: 5. The CDR3 is CASSLGSGGREKLFF. DNA for the CDR3: TGCGCCAGCAGCTTGGGGTCAGGGGGCCGTGAAAAACTGTTTTTT.

The table lists this clone with a few counts. This sequence joins TRBV7-6 and TRBJ2-5; D may match TRBD1 or TRBD2 (5 bases each). The V and J ends lost 5 bases and 5 bases respectively, with 15 bases between them. Germline values: CDR1 SGHVS, CDR2 FNYEAQ. The CDR3 runs 14 residues. The CDR3 region is CASSLGTARETQYF. DNA of the CDR3: TGTGCCAGCAGCCTGGGGACGGCCCGTGAGACCCAGTACTTC.

The CDR3 nucleotides read TGTGCCTGGAGTACCTGGACAGGGGGCTCCTCCGGGGAGCTGTTTTTT. Translated: CAWSTWTGGSSGELFF. The chain recombines TRBV30 with TRBJ2-2; the match to TRBD1 covers 11 bases. The CDR3 has 16 amino acids. The junction had 8 bases not matched to a gene; V was cut back by 2 bases and J by 6 bases. Per germline, CDR1 GTSNPN and CDR2 SVGIG (reference sequence).

This clone was observed once. The gene calls are TRBV18 and TRBJ2-5, with 14 bases matching TRBD2. Losses at the gene ends were 3 bases for V and 5 bases for J; bases not matched to a gene: 5. The CDR3 is 16 amino acids. Germline V lookup: CDR1 KGHSH, CDR2 LQKENI. The CDR3 DNA sequence: TGTGCCAGCTCACCCTCGAGACTAGCGGGAGGGGAGACCCAGTACTTC. Amino acids: CASSPSRLAGGETQYF.

This clone appeared a single time. J is TRBJ1-1 and V is TRBV6-5, with unresolved D. Germline CDR1 reads MNHEY; CDR2 reads SVGAGI. V was shortened by 4 bases and J by 5 bases, with 11 bases between the two germline ends. The CDR3 contains 13 residues. CDR3 amino acids: CASSSGSRTEAFF. The CDR3, as DNA: TGTGCCAGCAGTTCGGGCAGTCGGACTGAAGCTTTCTTT.